This TCR beta chain is drawn from a study of graft-versus-host responses after intestinal transplantation. Study-wide results and limits: Levels of circulating GvH clones at their peak were associated with early post-transplant HvG declines. Some GvH clones were seen earlier in gut or blood, suggesting intestinal origin. Elevated graft-versus-host to host-versus-graft clonal ratios in allografts were recorded for patients with graft-donor T cell macrochimerism.

The data were produced by immunoSEQ multiplex PCR, yet TCRdb's version contains in-frame clones alone and is incomplete. This sample has more than 100,000 clones, with around 95% found just once. CDR1 and CDR2 (germline): SGDLS, YYNGEE. CDR3 length: 13 amino acids. The ends were cut back, 6 bases at V and 5 bases at J, with 14 bases in the middle. Concerning this clone: Its antigen is undetermined.

This TCR was recovered from a human donor who received an intestinal transplant. This chain links TRBV9 with TRBJ1-1, with D unresolved. Sequences were derived from unstimulated CD8+ T cells sorted from spleen or lymph node cells, sampled before intestinal transplant. The CDR3 DNA is TGTGCCAGCACCCCCTTATCGGGGACTGAAGCTTTCTTT. This sequence encodes CASTPLSGTEAFF.